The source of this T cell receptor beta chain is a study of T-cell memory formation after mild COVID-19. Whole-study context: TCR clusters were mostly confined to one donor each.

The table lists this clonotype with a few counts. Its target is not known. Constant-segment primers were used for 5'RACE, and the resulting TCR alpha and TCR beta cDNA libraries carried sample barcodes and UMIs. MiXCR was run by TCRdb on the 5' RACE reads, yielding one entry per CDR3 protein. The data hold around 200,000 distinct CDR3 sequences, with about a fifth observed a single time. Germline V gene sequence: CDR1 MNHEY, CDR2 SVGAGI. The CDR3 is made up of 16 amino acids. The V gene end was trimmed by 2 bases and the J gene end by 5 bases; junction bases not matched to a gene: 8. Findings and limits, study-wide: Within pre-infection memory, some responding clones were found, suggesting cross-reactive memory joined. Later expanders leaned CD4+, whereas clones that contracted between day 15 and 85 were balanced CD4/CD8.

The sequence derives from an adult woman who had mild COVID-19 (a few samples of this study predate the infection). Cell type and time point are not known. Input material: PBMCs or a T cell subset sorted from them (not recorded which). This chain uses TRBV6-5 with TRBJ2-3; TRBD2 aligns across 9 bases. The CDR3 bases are TGTGCCAGCAGTTACGTGGCGGGGGGGCCCAGAGATACGCAGTATTTT. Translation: CASSYVAGGPRDTQYF.